What follows describes a single TCR beta chain. From germline, CDR1 is SGHTA and CDR2 FQGNSA. V lost 1 base, J lost 2 bases, and 6 bases lay in between. This CDR3 has 14 amino acids. CD8+CD57+ cell expansion had been shown by flow cytometry in patients chosen for sequencing. These data come from a study of CD8+CD57+ T cells in acquired aplastic anemia. Genomic DNA, the template, was used for profiling of the TCR beta VDJ and CDR3. TCRdb re-derived calls from the reads in MiXCR, one entry per CDR3 protein. The sample has 150,000 to 200,000 distinct CDR3 sequences; 63% are singletons. Sequences were obtained from sorted CD4+, CD8+, or CD8+CD57+ T cells (not recorded which) from PBMCs. The receptor was isolated from a human donor with aplastic anemia. This chain joins TRBV7-2 and TRBJ1-3; D is undetermined. The CDR3 protein is CASSLVRAGNTIYF. The CDR3 DNA reads TGTGCCAGCAGCTTAGTCCGCGCTGGAAACACCATATATTTT.